What follows describes a single T cell receptor beta chain. This clone was picked up many times. Its antigen target is currently unknown. There are no base qualities to consult, and no much larger clone falls within one base. On the day of marrow donation, related bone marrow donors gave peripheral blood samples. Mononuclear cells from peripheral blood and bone marrow were separated by Ficoll-Hypaque density centrifugation and then cryopreserved. TRB sequencing used genomic DNA with the immunoSEQ assay at survey resolution or the hsTCRB kit. The authors' pipeline ran thus. The immunoSEQ software handled initial read processing, and the LymphoSeq R package was used for repertoire analyses. Clonality was computed as 1 minus normalized Shannon entropy; Gini coefficient was also calculated for each TRB dataset. Phenotypes of unsorted samples were inferred by mapping TRB sequences from sorted subsets of the recipient or donor onto the same recipient's unsorted samples. As stored in TCRdb, this immuneACCESS dataset retains in-frame rearrangements with V and J assigned. A fraction of the clones does not appear; measured against another copy, unresolved V genes explain less than half of the discrepancy, and the remainder lacks a known reason. V and J calls and clone size are those listed in that table; D and trimming were worked out from the DNA. This sample shows 30,000 to 35,000 clones, and none of them turns up only once. Clones ranked in the top ten supply less than 5% of the sample.

The data derive from a study of T cells after posttransplantation cyclophosphamide (TCRdb year 2016). About the full investigation: Using TRB sequencing, the study followed how the T cell repertoire rebuilt after myeloablative bone marrow transplantation with posttransplantation cyclophosphamide given as GVHD prophylaxis. Samples from some 40 PTCy-treated patients, along with samples from some 16 of their related bone marrow donors, underwent antigen receptor sequencing. TRB sequencing was performed on blood from all 35 or so PTCy patients with 1-year posttransplant specimens. TRB sequencing was also done on up to about 3 additional blood samples from 2 to 5.2 years after transplant in 3 patients, and on pretransplant blood from 4 patients. Because TRA and TRB clonality were tightly correlated in roughly 10 samples, subsequent TCR analyses were focused on TRB only. Public TRB sequences were queried against a database of over 3,500 sequences associated with responses to pathogens, tumor antigens, self-antigens and alloantigens. Results and caveats for the whole study, not just this receptor: Donor-recipient similarity was low at 1-2 months but rose over the first year, and later blood repertoires were often dominated by donor CD8+ memory clones. Across 45 patients, TRB clonality was highly associated with recipient CMV seropositivity and CMV reactivation, and PTCy diversity was similar to diversity in CNI/methotrexate controls. The TRB repertoires of T cells infiltrating skin or GI tract showed only limited overlap with the TRB repertoires of T cells in blood.

Sequences MNHEY (CDR1) and SMNVEV (CDR2) are obtained from the germline V gene (reference sequence). The CDR3, cysteine through phenylalanine, is 16 amino acids long. CDR3 DNA is the only sequence kept; it has 48 bases, read in frame from the first base. V loses 0 bases at its end and J loses 6 bases; junction bases beyond the gene matches: 7. The origin of this receptor is a woman aged 25 to 39 in good health and a related stem cell transplant donor. The V gene is TRBV27 and the J gene is TRBJ2-2; 7 middle bases align to TRBD1. Input material: PBMCs. The sequenced DNA is TGTGCCAGCAGTTTATCTGGGACAGCATCCCCCGGGGAGCTGTTTTTT. It translates to CASSLSGTASPGELFF.